The 24 T cell receptor beta chains reported below all come from one sample, sequenced in a study of regulatory T cells in long-lasting Graves disease. Library construction for TCR beta used iRepertoire HTBI primers and Arm-PCR of CDR3 regions. TCRdb ran MiXCR on the multiplex PCR reads and lists one entry per CDR3 protein. Of around 460,000 distinct CDR3 sequences detected, approximately 22% appear once; the ten largest clones hold about an eighth. The time point is: persistent/refractory GD, antithyroid drugs over 5 years with positive TRAb. The TCR library was made from RNA extracted from PBMCs. This specimen consisted of peripheral blood mononuclear cells (PBMCs), obtained when the disease was refractory, from a patient treated with antithyroid drugs. The receptor source for this set is a female donor with Graves disease.

The rearrangement joins TRBV12-3 or TRBV12-4 to TRBJ1-1; D gene unclear. The CDR3 consists of 12 residues. V lost 2 bases, J lost 8 bases, and 9 bases lay in between. The CDR3 protein is CASSLPRGEAFF. CDR3 DNA sequence: TGTGCCAGCAGTTTACCTCGGGGAGAAGCTTTCTTT.

This chain links TRBV20-1 with TRBJ2-7; 10 bases match TRBD2. J was trimmed by 2 bases and V by 0 bases; bases with no gene match: 4. Per germline, CDR1 DFQATT and CDR2 SNEGSKA (reference sequence). The CDR3 is made up of 15 amino acids. In DNA form, the CDR3 reads TGCAGTGCTAGAGATCTAGCGGGGGAGGCCTACGAGCAGTACTTC. Its protein is CSARDLAGEAYEQYF.

The chain carries TRBV10-2 and TRBJ2-5; D might be TRBD1 (6 bases). The germline CDR1 and CDR2 sequences are WSHSY and SAAADI. This CDR3 comprises 12 residues. Between the trimmed V and J ends, which lost 6 bases and 5 bases, there was a span of 10 bases. This chain's CDR3 is CASRQGRETQYF. The CDR3 nucleotides read TGCGCCAGCAGACAGGGTCGGGAGACCCAGTACTTC.

This clonotype was counted a few times. This chain links TRBV29-1 with TRBJ1-2, with 7 bases fitting TRBD1. The CDR3 length is 12 residues. V lost 3 bases and J lost 7; bases outside the gene matches: 5. Germline CDR1 SQVTM, CDR2 ANQGSEA. The CDR3 DNA is TGCAGCGTTGAGGGTGACAGGGCTGGCTACACCTTC. Protein sequence: CSVEGDRAGYTF. Full variable domain (rest looked up from reference TRBV29-1 and TRBJ1-2): SAVISQKPSRDICQRGTSLTIQCQVDSQVTMMFWYRQQPGQSLTLIATANQGSEATYESGFVIDKFPISRPNLTFSTLTVSNMSPEDSSIYLCSVEGDRAGYTFGSGTRLTVV.

The count of this clonotype is one. The chain links TRBV20-1 to TRBJ2-3; 7 bases agree with TRBD2. Germline V gene lookup returns CDR1 DFQATT and CDR2 SNEGSKA (reference sequence). The CDR3 consists of 13 residues. V shed 4 bases and J 4 bases; nucleotides not matched to a gene: 5. The CDR3: CSAIIAGSDTQYF. CDR3 sequence (DNA): TGCAGTGCTATAATAGCGGGCTCAGATACGCAGTATTTT.

At least ten counts were recorded for this clonotype. The rearrangement uses TRBV2 and TRBJ1-5, with D possibly TRBD1 on 5 matching bases. In germline, CDR1 is SNHLY, CDR2 FYNNEI. CDR3 size: 15 residues. Trimming took off 2 bases at V and 0 bases at J, with 8 bases between the two ends. CDR3 loop: CASSEFQGSNQPQHF. The CDR3 region has the DNA TGTGCCAGCAGTGAATTCCAGGGTAGCAATCAGCCCCAGCATTTT.

This clonotype occurred a few times. The V call is TRBV19, the J call TRBJ2-5, with 7 bases aligning to TRBD1. The CDR3 covers 14 residues. Germline CDR1 is LNHDA and CDR2 is SQIVND (reference sequence). J lost 2 bases, V lost 6 bases, and 6 bases had no gene match. The CDR3 is CASRKTGQQETQYF. The CDR3 DNA follows: TGTGCCAGTAGGAAAACGGGACAGCAAGAGACCCAGTACTTC.

The V and J genes are TRBV18 and TRBJ1-2, with D maybe TRBD1 (6 bases). V gave up 0 bases and J gave up 7 bases, with 12 bases separating them. In germline, CDR1 is KGHSH, CDR2 LQKENI. The CDR3 sequence is 14 residues long. CDR3 in DNA: TGTGCCAGCTCACCACCAGGGGGGATTCGTGGCTACACCTTC. The encoded protein is CASSPPGGIRGYTF.

This clonotype was counted ten times or more. The chain employs TRBV20-1 and TRBJ2-7, with no clear D. V lost 4 bases and J 7 bases, leaving 11 bases between the germline ends. The germline V gene has CDR1 DFQATT and CDR2 SNEGSKA (reference sequence). This CDR3 spans 11 amino acids. The chain's CDR3 is CSATRLGEQYF. The CDR3 nucleotides read TGCAGTGCTACCCGCCTTGGGGAGCAGTACTTC.

This clonotype was recorded many times. This chain connects TRBV28 to TRBJ1-1, with 10 bases fitting TRBD1. Germline CDR1 reads MDHEN; CDR2 reads SYDVKM. Trimming cost V 5 bases and J 1 base; bases outside gene matches: 10. The CDR3 loop spans 17 amino acids. The DNA of the CDR3 is TGTGCCAGCAGTGCCTACGGGACAGGGGTAAAGAACACTGAAGCTTTCTTT. Amino acids: CASSAYGTGVKNTEAFF.

This clonotype was recorded many times. The CDR3 reads CASSLGFGWRTF. CDR3 sequence (DNA): TGTGCCAGCAGCTTAGGATTTGGGTGGAGAACCTTC. The genes are TRBV7-6 and TRBJ1-2, with D hard to call. The CDR3 totals 12 residues. The germline gives CDR1 SGHVS, CDR2 FNYEAQ. V was clipped by 1 base and J by 14 bases, with 14 bases between them.

The chain combines TRBV7-2 with TRBJ2-5; no clear D. This CDR3 has 13 amino acids. The V and J ends lost 3 bases and 7 bases respectively, with 12 bases between them. Germline assignment: CDR1 SGHTA and CDR2 FQGNSA. CDR3 sequence reads: CASSFTEGGTQYF. In DNA form, the CDR3 reads TGTGCCAGCAGCTTTACTGAAGGCGGGACCCAGTACTTC.

The chain couples TRBV29-1 to TRBJ1-4, with TRBD1 as a possible D gene (6 bases). V was clipped by 4 bases and J by 8 bases, with 14 bases between them. The germline CDR1 and CDR2 sequences are SQVTM and ANQGSEA. The CDR3 runs 13 residues. The CDR3, as DNA: TGCAGCGTTGCGGGGGCGGAGAGAGAAAAACTGTTTTTT. It encodes CSVAGAEREKLFF.

The count of this clonotype is one. The chain employs TRBV11-1 and TRBJ1-1; no clear D. CDR1 and CDR2 (germline): SGHAT, FQDESV (reference sequence). The germline V and J ends were trimmed by 3 bases and 6 bases, with 14 bases remaining between them. The CDR3 has 14 amino acids. CDR3 residues: CASSFFASRPEAFF. The CDR3 DNA reads TGTGCCAGCAGCTTCTTCGCCTCTCGCCCTGAAGCTTTCTTT.

The gene calls are TRBV28 and TRBJ2-1, with 10 positions matching TRBD2. V was pared by 2 bases and J by 4 bases, with 23 bases of the junction left unmatched. CDR1 MDHEN and CDR2 SYDVKM come from the germline V gene. The CDR3 totals 22 residues. The CDR3 bases are TGTGCCAGCAGTTTACCCATCCGGGAAGGGGGCGCGCCTAGCGGGAGTTACAATGAGCAGTTCTTC. Encoded protein: CASSLPIREGGAPSGSYNEQFF.

This clonotype has a handful of counts. The V gene is TRBV24-1, the J gene TRBJ2-2; D unclear. CDR3 length: 14 residues. Looked up from germline, CDR1 is KGHDR and CDR2 is SFDVKD. V dropped 8 bases and J dropped 3 bases, with 12 bases sitting between them. Here the CDR3 reads CATKPNADTGELFF. Here the CDR3 DNA reads TGTGCCACCAAGCCGAACGCGGACACCGGGGAGCTGTTTTTT.

The chain is built from TRBV12-3 or TRBV12-4 and TRBJ2-3; D remains ambiguous. The V end lost 5 bases, the J end lost 2 bases, and 5 bases lay between the germline ends. The CDR3 has 12 residues. The CDR3 loop is CASSLPTDTQYF. The CDR3, as DNA: TGTGCCAGCAGTCTTCCCACAGATACGCAGTATTTT.

In this sample, this clonotype turned up a few times. The chain couples TRBV6-1 to TRBJ2-6, with TRBD1 matching 9 bases. CDR3 length equals 16 residues. J was trimmed by 3 bases and V by 7 bases; bases with no gene match: 7. The germline gives CDR1 MNHNS, CDR2 SASEGT. CDR3 nucleotide sequence: TGTGCCAGCACCGGGACAGGGACCTTTGGGGCCAACGTCCTGACTTTC. The encoded protein is CASTGTGTFGANVLTF.

This clonotype was detected only a few times. CDR3 residues: CASSLTSGEQYF. In DNA, the CDR3 is TGCGCCAGCAGCTTGACTAGTGGCGAGCAGTACTTC. V usage is TRBV5-1 and J usage is TRBJ2-7, with a possible D match to TRBD2 (5 bases). Germline assignment: CDR1 SGHRS and CDR2 YFSETQ. The CDR3 extends over 12 amino acids. V was trimmed by 1 base and J by 6 bases, leaving 8 bases between them.

V gene TRBV9 combines with J gene TRBJ2-2; D ambiguous. Germline values: CDR1 SGDLS, CDR2 YYNGEE. This CDR3 is built from 14 residues. V was shortened by 1 base and J by 3 bases, with 7 bases between the two germline ends. This CDR3 reads CASSVTPDTGELFF. The CDR3 DNA follows: TGTGCCAGCAGCGTAACACCTGACACCGGGGAGCTGTTTTTT.

This clonotype was observed many times. This rearrangement joins TRBV6-2 or TRBV6-3 to TRBJ1-5, with D tentatively TRBD1 (5 bases). This CDR3 spans 14 amino acids. CDR1 is MNHEY, CDR2 SVGEGT, per germline. Trimming cost V 7 bases and J 4 bases, with 14 bases left between them. This CDR3 is CASNERQLNQPQHF. DNA for the CDR3: TGTGCCAGCAATGAACGACAGTTAAATCAGCCCCAGCATTTT.

The chain uses TRBV30 and TRBJ2-7, with D possibly being TRBD2 (6 bases). Trimming took 0 bases from V and 4 from J, leaving 13 bases between them. From germline, CDR1 is GTSNPN and CDR2 SVGIG (reference sequence). CDR3 length equals 14 residues. CDR3 sequence: CAWSVGGDGYEQYF. The CDR3 region has the DNA TGTGCCTGGAGTGTAGGCGGGGACGGGTACGAGCAGTACTTC.

This clonotype has at least ten counts. The chain recombines TRBV2 with TRBJ1-4; D is undetermined. The CDR3 sequence is 14 residues long. The ends were cut back, 6 bases at V and 0 bases at J, with 8 bases in the middle. CDR1 is SNHLY, CDR2 FYNNEI, per germline. The CDR3 is CASRGRATNEKLFF. The CDR3 DNA reads TGTGCCAGCAGGGGCCGGGCAACTAATGAAAAACTGTTTTTT.

The CDR3 DNA is TGTGCCACCCGCGGTAGGACAGCCCCGTTGGCAGATACGCAGTATTTT. Residues: CATRGRTAPLADTQYF. V gene TRBV15 combines with J gene TRBJ2-3; maybe TRBD1 (6 bases). CDR1 is LNHNV and CDR2 is YYDKDF in the germline V gene (reference sequence). This CDR3 comprises 16 residues. With 8 bases removed from V and 4 bases from J, the gap between germline ends came to 22 bases. The entire variable domain, with the rest obtained from reference TRBV15 and TRBJ2-3, is as follows: DAMVIQNPRYQVTQFGKPVTLSCSQTLNHNVMYWYQQKSSQAPKLLFHYYDKDFNNEADTPDNFQSRRPNTSFCFLDIRSPGLGDTAMYLCATRGRTAPLADTQYFGPGTRLTVL.